This T cell receptor (beta chain) was sequenced during a study of blood T cell repertoires in COVID-19. For the study at large: The cDNA or gDNA used as material had been derived from T cells, B-cell-depleted T cells, or PBMCs.

The CDR3 totals 17 residues. CDR1 and CDR2 (germline): SGHTA, FQGTGA. The V and J ends lost 2 bases and 1 base, in that order; junction bases with no gene match: 8. Sequencing used immunoSEQ multiplex PCR; TCRdb keeps in-frame clones, though not all of them. The repertoire holds roughly 69,000 clones, with about four fifths as singletons. Residents of around 24 US areas, aged roughly 18 to 89 years, made up the participants. Assignment of participants to cohorts was predicated upon participant-reported clinical history. The sequencing sample was made of PBMCs or T cells enriched from blood (not recorded which). The sequence derives from a woman aged 40 to 50 with acute COVID-19. The chain carries TRBV7-3 and TRBJ2-3; 8 positions match TRBD1. CDR3 residues: CASSLWPTGEGTDTQYF. The CDR3 DNA reads as TGTGCCAGCAGCTTATGGCCGACAGGGGAAGGCACAGATACGCAGTATTTT.